These T cell receptor beta chains were read from a single sample in a study of response to subunit inactivated influenza vaccine. TCRdb reanalysed the RT-PCR reads using MiXCR and keeps one entry per CDR3 protein. Among around 150,000 distinct CDR3 sequences listed, approximately 10% were seen once. This specimen consisted of non-naive T cells sorted from PBMCs, obtained 40 to 50 days after vaccination. These receptor sequences come from a man aged 45-65 years who received an inactivated influenza vaccine. Each CDR3 is given with its conserved first and last residue. A D gene is named only where the DNA matches it firmly. Clone size appears in some rows only: once, few, many, or a class for an expanded clone.

V	J	D	size	DNA	CDR3
TRBV5-1	TRBJ2-6	-	-	TGCGCCAGCAGCTTGGGGTCAGGTAATAGGGCCAACGTCCTGACTTTC	CASSLGSGNRANVLTF
TRBV20-1	TRBJ2-7	TRBD2	-	TGCAGTGCCGCCTCTAGCGGGAGTTGGGAGCAGTACTTC	CSAASSGSWEQYF
TRBV5-8	TRBJ1-5	-	-	TGTGCCAGCAGCTTGCAGAATAGCAATCAGCCCCAGCATTTT	CASSLQNSNQPQHF
TRBV14	TRBJ2-1	-	many	TGTGCCAGCAGCCAAGGGCCGGGGGCCTACAATGAGCAGTTCTTC	CASSQGPGAYNEQFF
TRBV5-1	TRBJ1-5	TRBD1	-	TGCGCCAGCAGCCCTGGGACCGGGACAGTAAATCAGCCCCAGCATTTT	CASSPGTGTVNQPQHF
TRBV12-3/TRBV12-4	TRBJ2-1	TRBD1	many	TGTGCCAGCAGCCCACGGGACAGACCCGAATTCTTC	CASSPRDRPEFF
TRBV3-1	TRBJ1-1	TRBD1	-	TGTGCCAGCAGCCAGTTGACAGGGGGAGCTTTCTTT	CASSQLTGGAFF
TRBV7-2	TRBJ1-1	TRBD1	few	TGTGCCAGCAGCTTAGTGCGGACAGGGGGTAAAGCTTTCTTT	CASSLVRTGGKAFF
TRBV12-3/TRBV12-4	TRBJ1-6	-	medium-sized	TGTGCCAGCAGTTCGGGCTCCAGCTCCTATAATTCACCCCTCCACTTT	CASSSGSSSYNSPLHF
TRBV20-1	TRBJ2-3	-	few	TGCAGTGCTAGAGTCCGACAGCGCCTTAGCACAGATACGCAGTATTTT	CSARVRQRLSTDTQYF
TRBV2	TRBJ2-3	TRBD1	-	TGTGCCAGCAGTAAGGACAGGGCCACAGATACGCAGTATTTT	CASSKDRATDTQYF
TRBV7-2	TRBJ1-4	-	-	TGTGCCAGCAGCTTAGCGCGGGGCAGGGGCGGTGAAAAACTGTTTTTT	CASSLARGRGGEKLFF
TRBV20-1	TRBJ2-5	-	-	TGCAGTGCTACTAGCATGATTGAGACCCAGTACTTC	CSATSMIETQYF
TRBV5-5	TRBJ1-5	-	-	TGTGCCAGCAGCTTGGGTGGGGGGGGCGATCAGCCCCAGCATTTT	CASSLGGGGDQPQHF
TRBV7-3	TRBJ2-1	-	-	TGTGCCAGCAGCTTAACGCAGGACAATGAGCAGTTCTTC	CASSLTQDNEQFF
TRBV7-2	TRBJ1-5	TRBD1	-	TGTGCCAGCAGCCCAGGGGGACAGGGCCATCAGCCCCAGCATTTT	CASSPGGQGHQPQHF
TRBV15	TRBJ2-1	TRBD2	many	TGTGCCACCAGCAGATCGGGACTAGCGGGTGAGCAGTTCTTC	CATSRSGLAGEQFF
TRBV5-5	TRBJ1-2	-	few	TGTGCCAGCAGCTTAAGACAGACTAACTATGGCTACACCTTC	CASSLRQTNYGYTF
TRBV11-2	TRBJ2-7	-	-	TGTGCCAGCAGCTTAGCGCCTTACTACGAGCAGTACTTC	CASSLAPYYEQYF
TRBV5-1	TRBJ1-2	-	many	TGCGCCAGCAGCCCCGATCCCAACTATGGCTACACCTTC	CASSPDPNYGYTF
TRBV7-2	TRBJ2-2	TRBD2	-	TGTGCCAGCAGCAGTACTAGCGGGAGTGGCACCGGGGAGCTGTTTTTT	CASSSTSGSGTGELFF
TRBV6-1	TRBJ2-5	TRBD2	few	TGTGCCAGCAACCGACTAGCGGGGTTTTCTAGAGAGACCCAGTACTTC	CASNRLAGFSRETQYF
TRBV4-3	TRBJ2-1	-	-	TGCGCCAGCAGCCAAACCCTACAATACAATGAGCAGTTCTTC	CASSQTLQYNEQFF
TRBV20-1	TRBJ2-3	TRBD2	few	TGCAGTGCTCCCGCCGGTGGGGTTGCGGGAGGCACAGATACGCAGTATTTT	CSAPAGGVAGGTDTQYF
TRBV27	TRBJ2-7	-	-	TGTGCCAGCAGTTTGACAGGAGGCCTGGAGCAGTACTTC	CASSLTGGLEQYF
TRBV7-2	TRBJ2-1	-	-	TGTGCCAGCTGCTTCGGGAGAGCCGGTTACAATGAGCAGTTCTTC	CASCFGRAGYNEQFF
TRBV5-1	TRBJ2-2	TRBD2	many	TGCGCCAGCAGCTCTGGAAGGAAAGGACTAGCGGGATTTACCGGGGAGCTGTTTTTT	CASSSGRKGLAGFTGELFF
TRBV2	TRBJ1-4	-	-	TGTGCCAGCAGTGACCGGGGGGAAAAACTGTTTTTT	CASSDRGEKLFF
TRBV28	TRBJ2-5	TRBD2	few	TGTGCCAGCAGTTCTCTAGCGGGAGGGTTGGAGACCCAGTACTTC	CASSSLAGGLETQYF
TRBV4-1	TRBJ2-3	TRBD1	-	TGCGCCAGCAGCCTAGACCACGGGACAGTGGCCCGCACAGATACGCAGTATTTT	CASSLDHGTVARTDTQYF
TRBV5-1	TRBJ1-1	-	-	TGCGCCAGCAGCTTGACGGGACACAAGAACACTGAAGCTTTCTTT	CASSLTGHKNTEAFF
TRBV27	TRBJ2-7	-	many	TGTGCCAGCAAACAGGTCGAGTACTTC	CASKQVEYF
TRBV12-3/TRBV12-4	TRBJ2-5	-	-	TGTGCCAGCAGTTTGCGCCTAGCGCGGGAGACCCAGTACTTC	CASSLRLARETQYF
TRBV20-1	TRBJ1-1	-	many	TGCAGTGCTGGGGCCATGAACACTGAAGCTTTCTTT	CSAGAMNTEAFF
TRBV6-5	TRBJ2-1	TRBD2	few	TGTGCCAGCAGTACCGAAGTAGCGGGGGGAGGGAGTGAGCAGTTCTTC	CASSTEVAGGGSEQFF
TRBV5-1	TRBJ1-4	TRBD1	many	TGCGCCAGCAGCTGGGGGACAGGCGGGGACGAAAAACTGTTTTTT	CASSWGTGGDEKLFF
TRBV10-1	TRBJ1-1	-	few	TGCGCCAGCAGCCGGGAACCGCGCGGTGAAGCTTTCTTT	CASSREPRGEAFF
TRBV4-3	TRBJ2-7	TRBD2	-	TGCGCCAGCAGCCAGGCCTCCGGGACTAACTACGAGCAGTACTTC	CASSQASGTNYEQYF
TRBV20-1	TRBJ1-2	-	few	TGCAGTGCCCACCGGGCAGGCCGGGGCTACACCTTC	CSAHRAGRGYTF